The entry below describes one TCR beta chain. This sample was included in a study of control samples from healthy donors and cancer patients. The CDR3 extends over 16 amino acids. Germline loops: CDR1 SGHVS, CDR2 FQNEAQ. Deletions cut 2 bases from V and 8 bases from J, with 16 bases between. Sequencing was performed with immunoSEQ multiplex PCR; in TCRdb, only in-frame clones are kept and a portion is missing. Of 90,000 to 150,000 clones in the sample, approximately 88% are singletons; the top ten hold 3.4%. The sequence was obtained from a man aged 40-55 years in good health. This chain uses TRBV7-8 with TRBJ1-6; D gene unclear. Sample: blood. CDR3 coding DNA: TGTGCCAGCAGCTTAACTCGGGTGAACTTTGATTCACCCCTCCACTTT. Translating gives CASSLTRVNFDSPLHF. Supplemented by reference TRBV7-8 and TRBJ1-6, the full variable domain reads GAGVSQSPRYKVAKRGQDVALRCDPISGHVSLFWYQQALGQGPEFLTYFQNEAQLDKSGLPSDRFFAERPEGSVSTLKIQRTQQEDSAVYLCASSLTRVNFDSPLHFGNGTRLTVT.